The 7 T cell receptor beta chains in this list originate from one sample, sequenced in a study of CD8 T cells in ankylosing spondylitis. TCRdb reanalysed the 5' RACE reads using MiXCR and keeps one entry per CDR3 protein. Of hundreds of thousands of distinct CDR3 sequences in the sample, roughly 8.6% were seen once. Sequenced input: blood, either unsorted or a sorted T cell fraction (not recorded which). The receptors here all came from a male donor with ankylosing spondylitis or in good health (not recorded which).

This clonotype was recorded at least ten times. The chain recombines TRBV5-1 with TRBJ2-2, with D perhaps matching TRBD1 or TRBD2 (6 bases each). Germline CDR1 and CDR2: SGHRS and YFSETQ. V was clipped by 3 bases and J by 2 bases, with 14 bases between them. This CDR3 has 16 residues. The CDR3 here is CASSSGGGRNTGELFF. CDR3 DNA sequence: TGCGCCAGCAGCTCTGGAGGGGGACGTAACACCGGGGAGCTGTTTTTT. The full variable domain, rest sourced from reference TRBV5-1 and TRBJ2-2, is KAGVTQTPRYLIKTRGQQVTLSCSPISGHRSVSWYQQTPGQGLQFLFEYFSETQRNKGNFPGRFSGRQFSNSRSEMNVSTLELGDSALYLCASSSGGGRNTGELFFGEGSRLTVL.

This clonotype appeared many times. The J gene is TRBJ2-3, the V gene TRBV4-3; 8 bases agree with TRBD1. The V gene end was trimmed by 8 bases and the J gene end by 6 bases; junction bases not matched to a gene: 4. This CDR3 spans 12 amino acids. Germline V lookup: CDR1 LGHNA, CDR2 YSLEER. CDR3 in amino acids: CASSGGADTQYF. The CDR3 DNA is TGCGCCAGCTCAGGGGGCGCGGATACGCAGTATTTT.

This clonotype was observed at least ten times. CDR3 sequence (DNA): TGTGCCAGTTCGAGGCTGAACACTGAAGCTTTCTTT. Translating gives CASSRLNTEAFF. This sequence joins TRBV12-3 or TRBV12-4 and TRBJ1-1; D is ambiguous. The CDR3 runs 12 residues. The germline V and J ends were trimmed by 9 bases and 0 bases, with 8 bases remaining between them.

The CDR3 sequence: CASSPFGSSYNEQFF. CDR3 bases: TGTGCCAGCAGCCCCTTCGGGAGCTCCTACAATGAGCAGTTCTTC. The chain uses TRBV7-9 and TRBJ2-1, with D perhaps matching TRBD2 (6 bases). The CDR3 runs to 15 residues. Germline lookup yields CDR1 SEHNR and CDR2 FQNEAQ (reference sequence). The germline V and J ends were trimmed by 5 bases and 0 bases, with 11 bases remaining between them.

This clonotype was recorded at least ten times. This chain connects TRBV20-1 to TRBJ2-7, with D perhaps TRBD1 (6 bases). The CDR3 has 16 residues. From germline, CDR1 is DFQATT and CDR2 SNEGSKA (reference sequence). Deletions cut 4 bases from V and 5 bases from J, with 24 bases between. The CDR3 region has the DNA TGCAGTGCTACCCGGACAGTCCCTCCCGCTGGGGACGAGCAGTACTTC. Amino acids: CSATRTVPPAGDEQYF.

This clonotype was counted ten times or more. V gene TRBV5-6 combines with J gene TRBJ1-1; TRBD1 is a possible D gene (5 bases). Trimming took off 2 bases at V and 4 bases at J, with 15 bases between the two ends. The CDR3 contains 15 residues. Germline CDR1 is SGHDT and CDR2 is YYEEEE. CDR3 nucleotide sequence: TGTGCCAGCAGCTTCCTTTGGGGGAAGAGCACTGAAGCTTTCTTT. Its protein product is CASSFLWGKSTEAFF.

Many counts were recorded for this clonotype. The gene calls are TRBV12-3 or TRBV12-4 and TRBJ1-2, with D uncertain. The CDR3 has 13 residues. Trimming removed 5 bases at V and 4 bases at J, with 11 bases between. The CDR3 loop reads CASSDTGPYGYTF. In nucleotides, the CDR3 is TGTGCCAGCAGTGATACCGGGCCCTATGGCTACACCTTC.